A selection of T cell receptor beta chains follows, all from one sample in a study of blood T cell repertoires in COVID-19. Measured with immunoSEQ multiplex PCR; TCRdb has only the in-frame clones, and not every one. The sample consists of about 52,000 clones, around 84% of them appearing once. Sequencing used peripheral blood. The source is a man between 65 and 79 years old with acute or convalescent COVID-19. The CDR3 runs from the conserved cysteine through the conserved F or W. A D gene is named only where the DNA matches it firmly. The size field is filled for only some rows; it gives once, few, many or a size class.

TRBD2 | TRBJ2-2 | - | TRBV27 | CASSLAGGGGELFF | TGTGCCAGCAGCCTAGCGGGAGGGGGCGGGGAGCTGTTTTTT
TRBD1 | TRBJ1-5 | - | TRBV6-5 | CASSPGTGSQPQHF | TGTGCCAGCAGCCCCGGGACAGGGAGTCAGCCCCAGCATTTT
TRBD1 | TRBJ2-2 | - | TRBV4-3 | CASSQTDRVPAGELFF | TGCGCCAGCAGCCAAACGGACAGGGTGCCGGCGGGGGAGCTGTTTTTT
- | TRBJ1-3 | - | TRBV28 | CASSLPGYAGNTIYF | TGTGCCAGCAGTTTACCGGGATACGCTGGAAACACCATATATTTT
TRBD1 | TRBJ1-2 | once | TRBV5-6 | CASSLAGGLNYGYTF | TGTGCCAGCAGCTTGGCAGGGGGCCTTAACTATGGCTACACCTTC
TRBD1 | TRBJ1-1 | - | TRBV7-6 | CASSRGTGQKNTEAFF | TGTGCCAGCAGCCGCGGGACAGGGCAAAAGAACACTGAAGCTTTCTTT
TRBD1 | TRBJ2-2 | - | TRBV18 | CASSPRQGSTGELFF | TGTGCCAGCTCACCCCGACAGGGAAGCACCGGGGAGCTGTTTTTT
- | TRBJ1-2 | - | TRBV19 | CASSSPQGLVGYGYTF | TGTGCCAGTAGTTCCCCCCAGGGGTTGGTCGGCTATGGCTACACCTTC
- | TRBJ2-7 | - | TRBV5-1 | CASSPPEGGIYEQYF | TGCGCCAGCAGCCCCCCGGAAGGAGGGATCTACGAGCAGTACTTC
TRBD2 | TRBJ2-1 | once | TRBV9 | CASSLLAASSYNEQFF | TGTGCCAGCAGCTTACTAGCGGCAAGCTCCTACAATGAGCAGTTCTTC
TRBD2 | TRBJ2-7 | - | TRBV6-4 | CASSYLAGGTYEQYF | TGTGCCAGCAGTTATCTAGCGGGAGGAACCTACGAGCAGTACTTC
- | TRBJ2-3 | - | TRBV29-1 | CSVPTSADTQYF | TGCAGCGTGCCCACCTCGGCAGATACGCAGTATTTT
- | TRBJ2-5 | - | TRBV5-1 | CASSTTSRETQYF | TGCGCCAGCAGCACAACTAGCCGGGAGACCCAGTACTTC
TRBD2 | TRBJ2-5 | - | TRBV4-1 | CASSQAGGGRETQYF | TGCGCCAGCAGCCAGGCGGGAGGGGGAAGAGAGACCCAGTACTTC
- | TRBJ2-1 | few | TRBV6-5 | CASSYSGYNEQFF | TGTGCCAGCAGTTACTCCGGGTACAATGAGCAGTTCTTC
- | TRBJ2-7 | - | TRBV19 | CASSIGTGFSSYEQYF | TGTGCCAGTAGTATAGGGACGGGGTTCAGCTCCTACGAGCAGTACTTC
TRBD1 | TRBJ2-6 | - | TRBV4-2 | CASSQDRPGQTSGANVLTF | TGTGCCAGCAGCCAAGATCGTCCGGGACAGACCTCTGGGGCCAACGTCCTGACTTTC
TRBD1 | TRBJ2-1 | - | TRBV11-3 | CASSNRQGEQFF | TGTGCCAGCAGCAACAGACAGGGTGAACAGTTCTTC
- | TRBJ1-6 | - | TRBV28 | CASSLSISPLHF | TGTGCCAGCAGTTTATCTATTTCACCCCTCCACTTT
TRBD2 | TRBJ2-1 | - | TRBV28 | CASSALAGYYNEQFF | TGTGCCAGCAGTGCACTAGCGGGATACTACAATGAGCAGTTCTTC
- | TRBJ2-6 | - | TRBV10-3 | CAISERGDWANVLTF | TGTGCCATCAGTGAACGGGGTGACTGGGCCAACGTCCTGACTTTC